This TCR beta chain was identified in a study of blood T cell repertoires in COVID-19. The wider study: Material from acute and convalescent COVID-19 was sourced from the United States, Italy and Spain. The analysed material was cDNA or gDNA that came from T cells, B-cell-depleted T cells, or PBMCs.

In the original analysis: From reference gene primer amplification, estimates of nucleated cell counts were derived. Repertoires were generated with immunoSEQ multiplex PCR, while TCRdb's copy carries only in-frame clones and drops some. For V, J and clone size, that table is used; D and trimming come from the DNA. The table records about 230,000 clones, 80% to 90% of them present only once. The junction had 11 bases not matched to a gene; V was cut back by 7 bases and J by 2 bases. This CDR3 has 15 amino acids. Germline assignment: CDR1 SQVTM and CDR2 ANQGSEA. The TCR comes from a man aged 35 to 55 who had recovered from COVID-19. V and J are TRBV29-1 and TRBJ2-3; 8 nucleotides match TRBD1. The sequenced sample was peripheral blood. Written as DNA, the CDR3 is TGCAGCGCAAACAGGGGGTTCCAATACACAGATACGCAGTATTTT. Encoded protein: CSANRGFQYTDTQYF.